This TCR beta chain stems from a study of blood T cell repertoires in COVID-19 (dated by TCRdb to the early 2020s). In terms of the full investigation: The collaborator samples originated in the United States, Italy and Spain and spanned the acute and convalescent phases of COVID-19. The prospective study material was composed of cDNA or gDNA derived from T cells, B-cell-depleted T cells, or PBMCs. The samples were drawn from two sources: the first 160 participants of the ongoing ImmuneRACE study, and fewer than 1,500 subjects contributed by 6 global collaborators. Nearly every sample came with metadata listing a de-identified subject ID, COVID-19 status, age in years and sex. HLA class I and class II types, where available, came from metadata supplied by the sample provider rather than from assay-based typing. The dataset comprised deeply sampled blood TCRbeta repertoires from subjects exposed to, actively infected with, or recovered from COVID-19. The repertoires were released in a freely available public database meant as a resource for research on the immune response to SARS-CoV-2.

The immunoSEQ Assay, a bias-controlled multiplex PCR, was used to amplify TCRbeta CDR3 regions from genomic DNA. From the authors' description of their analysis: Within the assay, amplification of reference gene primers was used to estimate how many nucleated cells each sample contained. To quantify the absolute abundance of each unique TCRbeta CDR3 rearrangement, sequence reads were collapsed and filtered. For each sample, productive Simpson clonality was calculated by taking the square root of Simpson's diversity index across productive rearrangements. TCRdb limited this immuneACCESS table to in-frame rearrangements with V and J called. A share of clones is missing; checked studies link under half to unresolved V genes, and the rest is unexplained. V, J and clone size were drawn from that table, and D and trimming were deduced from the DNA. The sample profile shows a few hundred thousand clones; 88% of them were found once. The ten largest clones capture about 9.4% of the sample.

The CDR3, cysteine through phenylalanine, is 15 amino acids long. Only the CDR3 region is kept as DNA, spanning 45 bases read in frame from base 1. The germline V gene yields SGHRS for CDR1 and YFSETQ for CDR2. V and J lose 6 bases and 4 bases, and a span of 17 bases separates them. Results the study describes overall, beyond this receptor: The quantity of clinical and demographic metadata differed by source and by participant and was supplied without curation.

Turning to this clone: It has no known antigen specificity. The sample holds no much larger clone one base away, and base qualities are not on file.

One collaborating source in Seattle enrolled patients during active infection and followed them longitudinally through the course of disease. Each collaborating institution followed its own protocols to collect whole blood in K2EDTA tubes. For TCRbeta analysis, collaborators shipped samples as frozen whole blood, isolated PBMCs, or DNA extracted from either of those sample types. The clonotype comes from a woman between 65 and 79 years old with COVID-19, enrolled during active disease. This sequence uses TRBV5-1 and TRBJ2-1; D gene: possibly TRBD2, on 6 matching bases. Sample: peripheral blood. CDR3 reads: CASTLGISGYNEQFF. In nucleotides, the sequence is TGCGCCAGCACCCTCGGGATTAGCGGTTACAATGAGCAGTTCTTC.